This T cell receptor (beta chain) was observed in a study of cytomegalovirus exposure and HLA in healthy donors. The V and J ends lost 3 bases and 2 bases respectively, with 4 bases between them. The CDR3 extends over 12 amino acids. Germline V CDR1 and CDR2: SEHNR, FQNEAQ (reference sequence). Vbeta (60) and Jbeta (13) primers were used in the PCR. Sequencing used immunoSEQ multiplex PCR; TCRdb keeps in-frame clones, though not all of them. The data contain about 180,000 clones, approximately 80% of them singletons. Study results and caveats: Among the sequence variants, a highly shared cluster was likely an artifact of sequencing. In a later analysis, CMV-associated beta chains were mostly HLA-associated, it appeared.

For this clone: What it binds is not known.

The chain has TRBV7-9 and TRBJ2-5; D call uncertain. Sequenced: PBMCs. This clonotype originated in a woman between 50 and 59 years old in good health and CMV-seronegative. The CDR3 loop is CASSLEQETQYF. CDR3 bases: TGTGCCAGCAGCTTGGAGCAAGAGACCCAGTACTTC. Combining the CDR3 with reference TRBV7-9 and TRBJ2-5 gives the whole variable domain DTGVSQNPRHKITKRGQNVTFRCDPISEHNRLYWYRQTLGQGPEFLTYFQNEAQLEKSRLLSDRFSAERPKGSFSTLEIQRTEQGDSAMYLCASSLEQETQYFGPGTRLLVL.